The present TCR beta chain was sequenced within a study of blood T cell repertoires in COVID-19. Looking at the study overall: Specimens from acute and convalescent COVID-19 originated in the United States, Italy and Spain.

The method was immunoSEQ multiplex PCR; TCRdb's version includes in-frame clones alone and lacks a portion of them. This sample has more than 45,000 clones, with 65% to 85% found just once. This clone has more than one count but fewer than ten. V lost 9 bases to trimming and J lost 13 bases, with 15 bases between them. This CDR3 spans 11 amino acids. CDR1 is KGHDR, CDR2 SFDVKD, per germline. V and J are TRBV24-1 and TRBJ2-1; D uncertain. The sample comprised peripheral blood. This TCR was recovered from a man aged 35 to 55 with acute or convalescent COVID-19. CDR3 region: CATPGSPAQFF. The CDR3 DNA sequence: TGTGCCACCCCAGGTTCCCCGGCACAGTTCTTC.